This T cell receptor (beta chain) appears in the sequencing data of a study of cytomegalovirus exposure and HLA in healthy donors. In the PCR, 60 Vbeta and 13 Jbeta primers were used. Sequencing used immunoSEQ multiplex PCR; TCRdb keeps in-frame clones, though not all of them. The repertoire holds around 80,000 clones, with around 62% as singletons. This CDR3 has 17 amino acids. Trimming removed 0 bases from V and 1 base from J, with 13 bases in between. CDR1 and CDR2 from the germline V gene are MGHDK and SYGVNS. The TCR sequence derives from a male donor in good health and CMV-seropositive. This rearrangement joins TRBV25-1 to TRBJ1-5, with a tentative D call TRBD1 (6 bases). What was sequenced was PBMCs. CDR3 bases: TGTGCCAGCAGTGAATATCCCCACAGGGTGAGCAATCAGCCCCAGCATTTT. Amino acids: CASSEYPHRVSNQPQHF.